The 15 T cell receptor beta chains given below trace back to one sample, sequenced in a study of Graves' ophthalmopathy and Graves' hyperthyroidism. TCR beta CDR3 regions were amplified from RNA transcripts. An opening RT-PCR round employed HTBI primers and preceded a second-round multiplex PCR. TCRdb fed the multiplex PCR reads into MiXCR, producing one record per CDR3 protein. The table lists 200,000 to 300,000 distinct CDR3 sequences, around 50% of them singletons. Material for sequencing was peripheral blood. The receptors originated from an adult man with Graves' ophthalmopathy.

The chain joins TRBV24-1 to TRBJ1-3, with D possibly TRBD1 on 5 matching bases. This CDR3 is 15 amino acids long. Trimming took 2 bases from V and 4 from J, leaving 11 bases between them. Looked up from germline, CDR1 is KGHDR and CDR2 is SFDVKD. CDR3 sequence reads: CATSDSRRGGNTIYF. In DNA, the CDR3 is TGTGCCACCAGTGATTCTCGGAGGGGAGGAAACACCATATATTTT.

The genes are TRBV19 and TRBJ1-1, with D maybe TRBD1 (6 bases). CDR3 length equals 15 residues. With 3 bases removed from V and 4 bases from J, the gap between germline ends came to 15 bases. Germline CDR1 is LNHDA and CDR2 is SQIVND (reference sequence). The CDR3 here is CASSMGGAGGTEAFF. Written as DNA, the CDR3 is TGTGCCAGTAGTATGGGGGGGGCCGGCGGCACTGAAGCTTTCTTT.

V and J are TRBV20-1 and TRBJ1-2; a possible D gene is TRBD1 (5 bases). The germline gives CDR1 DFQATT, CDR2 SNEGSKA (reference sequence). Trimming stripped 1 base from V and 5 bases from J, with 17 bases between. The CDR3 consists of 15 residues. DNA for the CDR3: TGCAGTGCTAGAGTGGTCGGCAGGGCTCTATATGGCTACACCTTC. Translating it yields CSARVVGRALYGYTF.

Remarks on this clonotype: A much larger clone differs by one base, so this may be a read error. V usage is TRBV7-2 and J usage is TRBJ2-7; D call uncertain. The CDR3 length is 11 residues. The germline V gene encodes CDR1 SGHTA and CDR2 FQGNSA. V lost 2 bases, J lost 4 bases, and 3 bases lay in between. CDR3 in DNA: TGTGCCAGCAGCTTATGGTACGAGCAGTACTTC. Protein product: CASSLWYEQYF.

The J gene is TRBJ1-2, the V gene TRBV20-1; a possible D gene is TRBD1 (6 bases). Trimming left V 6 bases short and J 5 bases short, with 22 bases between. CDR3 length: 15 residues. The V gene's germline CDR1 is DFQATT and CDR2 SNEGSKA (reference sequence). In DNA, the CDR3 is TGCAGTGCCCGACCCGGACTCGCAGGGGCGTATGGCTACACCTTC. This codes for CSARPGLAGAYGYTF.

This clonotype has just a few counts. The genes are TRBV10-3 and TRBJ2-7, with TRBD1 matching 9 bases. The CDR3 runs to 13 residues. V shed 0 bases and J 6 bases; nucleotides not matched to a gene: 0. Germline V gives CDR1 ENHRY, CDR2 SYGVKD. The CDR3 sequence is CAISESGQGEQYF. The CDR3 coding sequence is TGTGCCATCAGTGAGTCGGGACAGGGCGAGCAGTACTTC.

This clonotype turned up a few times. The rearrangement links TRBV20-1 to TRBJ2-7; 7 positions agree with TRBD1. Germline CDR1 DFQATT, CDR2 SNEGSKA (reference sequence). CDR3 length equals 14 residues. V lost 0 bases, J lost 3 bases, and 5 bases stayed unmatched. This CDR3 reads CSARETGRIYEQYF. CDR3 sequence (DNA): TGCAGTGCTAGAGAGACAGGGAGAATCTACGAGCAGTACTTC.

This clonotype was seen a few times. The chain recombines TRBV19 with TRBJ2-5, with a possible D match to TRBD2 (5 bases). The length of the CDR3 is 13 residues. Germline lookup yields CDR1 LNHDA and CDR2 SQIVND (reference sequence). V was shortened by 5 bases and J by 4 bases, with 11 bases between the two germline ends. The CDR3 sequence: CASSVLEGETQYF. Here the CDR3 DNA reads TGTGCCAGTAGTGTACTAGAGGGAGAGACCCAGTACTTC.

This chain uses TRBV20-1 with TRBJ1-4; no definite D call. The V end was cut by 1 base, the J end by 8 bases, with 29 bases between. The CDR3 consists of 19 residues. Germline values: CDR1 DFQATT, CDR2 SNEGSKA (reference sequence). CDR3 bases: TGCAGTGCTAGAGCGGGTCGGGGTTCGAGGGCTACAGTGGTGGAAAAACTGTTTTTT. This encodes CSARAGRGSRATVVEKLFF.

The rearrangement joins TRBV3-1 to TRBJ1-1; no definite D call. There are 16 residues in the CDR3. Deletions cut 6 bases from V and 4 bases from J, with 21 bases between. CDR1 and CDR2 (germline): LGHDT, YNNKEL (reference sequence). The CDR3, as DNA: TGTGCCAGCAGTCCGACGAGGGCGGAACTGATCACTGAAGCTTTCTTT. Its translation: CASSPTRAELITEAFF.

This chain joins TRBV5-1 and TRBJ2-7; TRBD2 agrees at 8 bases. The J segment lost 1 base and the V segment lost 0 bases, leaving 3 bases of the junction unmatched. Germline assignment: CDR1 SGHRS and CDR2 YFSETQ. The CDR3 is 15 residues long. Written as DNA, the CDR3 is TGCGCCAGCAGCTTGGCGGGGACTAGTTCCTACGAGCAGTACTTC. As protein: CASSLAGTSSYEQYF.

V gene TRBV2 combines with J gene TRBJ1-4, with no clear D. Trimming shortened V by 8 bases and J by 8 bases, and 9 bases separated the two germline ends. The length of the CDR3 is 11 residues. Germline-derived CDR1 and CDR2 are SNHLY and FYNNEI. CDR3 in amino acids: CASVEEEKLFF. The CDR3 coding sequence is TGTGCCAGCGTTGAAGAAGAAAAACTGTTTTTT.

This clonotype has only one observation. This chain uses TRBV2 with TRBJ1-2; TRBD1 agrees at 9 bases. The CDR3 is 15 residues long. Germline CDR1 SNHLY, CDR2 FYNNEI. V was pared by 5 bases and J by 5 bases, with 9 bases of the junction left unmatched. Written as DNA, the CDR3 is TGTGCCAGCAGTCCCACAGGGGGCGCTGAGTATGGCTACACCTTC. This translates into CASSPTGGAEYGYTF.

As concerns this clonotype: Being one base from a much bigger clone, this may be a read error. V usage is TRBV12-3 or TRBV12-4 and J usage is TRBJ1-1; D unresolved. This CDR3 comprises 13 residues. This chain's CDR3 is CASSLEGYTETFF. The DNA for the CDR3 is TGTGCCAGCAGTTTAGAGGGTTACACTGAAACTTTCTTT.

V usage is TRBV9 and J usage is TRBJ2-2; a weak D match, TRBD2 (5 bases). CDR3 length: 16 amino acids. CDR1 is SGDLS and CDR2 is YYNGEE in the germline V gene. V was trimmed by 0 bases and J by 1 base, leaving 10 bases between them. The CDR3 spells CASSVEGLLNTGELFF. CDR3 nucleotides: TGTGCCAGCAGCGTAGAAGGACTCCTGAACACCGGGGAGCTGTTTTTT.